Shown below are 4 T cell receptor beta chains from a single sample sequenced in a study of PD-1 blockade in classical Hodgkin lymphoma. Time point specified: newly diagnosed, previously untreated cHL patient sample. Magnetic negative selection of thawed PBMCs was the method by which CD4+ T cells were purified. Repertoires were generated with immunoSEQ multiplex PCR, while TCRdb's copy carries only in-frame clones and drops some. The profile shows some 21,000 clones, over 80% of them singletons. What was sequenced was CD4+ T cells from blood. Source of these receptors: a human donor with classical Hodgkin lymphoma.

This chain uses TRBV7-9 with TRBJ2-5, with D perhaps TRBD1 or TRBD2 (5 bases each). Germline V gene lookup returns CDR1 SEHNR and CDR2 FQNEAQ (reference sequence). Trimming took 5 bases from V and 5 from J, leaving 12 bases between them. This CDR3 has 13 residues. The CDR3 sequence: CASSGPGAETQYF. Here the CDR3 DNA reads TGTGCCAGCAGCGGTCCCGGGGCGGAGACCCAGTACTTC.

The DNA for the CDR3 is TGTGCCAGCAGCTTAGAATTTAACGAGCAGTTCTTC. Its protein is CASSLEFNEQFF. This chain joins TRBV7-2 and TRBJ2-1; D remains ambiguous. V was pared by 1 base and J by 10 bases, with 8 bases between. The CDR3 runs to 12 residues. The germline V gene has CDR1 SGHTA and CDR2 FQGNSA.

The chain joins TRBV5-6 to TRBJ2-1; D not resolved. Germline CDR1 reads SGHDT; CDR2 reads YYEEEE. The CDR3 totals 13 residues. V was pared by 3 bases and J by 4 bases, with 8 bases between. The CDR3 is CASSSGRYNEQFF. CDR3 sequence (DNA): TGTGCCAGCAGCTCCGGACGGTACAATGAGCAGTTCTTC.

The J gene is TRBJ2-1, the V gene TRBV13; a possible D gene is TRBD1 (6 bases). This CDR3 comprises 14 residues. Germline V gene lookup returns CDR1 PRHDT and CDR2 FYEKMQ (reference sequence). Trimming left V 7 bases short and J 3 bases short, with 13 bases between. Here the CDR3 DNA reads TGTGCCAGCACCGAAACAGGGTACTACAATGAGCAGTTCTTC. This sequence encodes CASTETGYYNEQFF.